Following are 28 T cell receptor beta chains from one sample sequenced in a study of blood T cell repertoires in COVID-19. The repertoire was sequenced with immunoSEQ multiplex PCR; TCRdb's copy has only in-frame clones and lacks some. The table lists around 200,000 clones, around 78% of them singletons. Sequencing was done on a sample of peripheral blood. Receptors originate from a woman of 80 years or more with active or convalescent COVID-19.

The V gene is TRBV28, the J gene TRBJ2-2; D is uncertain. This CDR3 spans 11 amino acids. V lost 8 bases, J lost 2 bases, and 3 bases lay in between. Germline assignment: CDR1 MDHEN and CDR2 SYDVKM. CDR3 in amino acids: CASLNTGELFF. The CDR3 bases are TGTGCCAGCTTAAACACCGGGGAGCTGTTTTTT.

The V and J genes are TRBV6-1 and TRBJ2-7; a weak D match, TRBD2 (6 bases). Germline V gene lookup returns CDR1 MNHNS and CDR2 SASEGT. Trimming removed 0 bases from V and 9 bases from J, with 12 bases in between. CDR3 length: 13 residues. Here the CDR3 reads CASSEARRVWQYF. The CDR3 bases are TGTGCCAGCAGTGAAGCTAGGAGGGTGTGGCAGTACTTC.

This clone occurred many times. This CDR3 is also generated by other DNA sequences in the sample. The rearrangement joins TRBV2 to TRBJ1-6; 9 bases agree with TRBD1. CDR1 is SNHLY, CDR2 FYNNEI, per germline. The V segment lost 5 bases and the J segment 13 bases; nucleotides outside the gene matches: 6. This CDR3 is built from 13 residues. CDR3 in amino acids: CASSRDRESPLHF. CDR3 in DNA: TGTGCCAGCAGTCGGGACAGGGAGTCCCCCCTCCACTTT.

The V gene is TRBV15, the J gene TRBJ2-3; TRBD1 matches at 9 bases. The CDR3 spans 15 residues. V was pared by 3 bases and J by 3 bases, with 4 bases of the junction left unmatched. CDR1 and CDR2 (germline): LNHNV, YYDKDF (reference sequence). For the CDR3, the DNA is TGTGCCACCAGCAGGGGACAGGGACCAACAGATACGCAGTATTTT. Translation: CATSRGQGPTDTQYF.

This CDR3 is CASSPLAGGYEQYF. For the CDR3, the DNA is TGCGCCAGCAGCCCACTAGCGGGGGGTTACGAGCAGTACTTC. This rearrangement joins TRBV5-1 to TRBJ2-7, with TRBD2 matching over 12 bases. The CDR3 contains 14 residues. The V segment lost 4 bases and the J segment 4 bases; nucleotides outside the gene matches: 3. Germline V gives CDR1 SGHRS, CDR2 YFSETQ.

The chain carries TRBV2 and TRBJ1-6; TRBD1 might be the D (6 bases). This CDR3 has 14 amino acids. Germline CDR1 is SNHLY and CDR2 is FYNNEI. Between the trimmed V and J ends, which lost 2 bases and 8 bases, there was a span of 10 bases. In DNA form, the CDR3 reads TGTGCCAGCAGTGAATCGGGACAAGATTCACCCCTCCACTTT. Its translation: CASSESGQDSPLHF.

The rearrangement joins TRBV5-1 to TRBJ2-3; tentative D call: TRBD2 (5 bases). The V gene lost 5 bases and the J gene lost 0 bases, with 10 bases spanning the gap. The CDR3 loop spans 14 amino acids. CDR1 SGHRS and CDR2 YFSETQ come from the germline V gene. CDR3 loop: CASRPPGSTDTQYF. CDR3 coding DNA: TGCGCCAGCAGGCCCCCGGGGAGCACAGATACGCAGTATTTT.

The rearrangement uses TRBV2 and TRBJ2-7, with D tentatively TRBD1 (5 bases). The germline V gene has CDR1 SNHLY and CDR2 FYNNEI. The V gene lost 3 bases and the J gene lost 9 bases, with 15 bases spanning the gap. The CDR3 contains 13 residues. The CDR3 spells CASSDIQGQAQYF. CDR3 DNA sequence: TGTGCCAGCAGTGATATCCAGGGCCAGGCGCAGTACTTC.

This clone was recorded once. The CDR3 DNA reads as TGTGCCAGCAGCTTAGCCGGGACAGGGTGGGGCGAGCAGTACTTC. As protein: CASSLAGTGWGEQYF. The chain combines TRBV7-6 with TRBJ2-7, with 9 bases fitting TRBD1. This CDR3 is 15 amino acids long. The junction had 6 bases not matched to a gene; V was cut back by 0 bases and J by 6 bases. Germline loops: CDR1 SGHVS, CDR2 FNYEAQ.

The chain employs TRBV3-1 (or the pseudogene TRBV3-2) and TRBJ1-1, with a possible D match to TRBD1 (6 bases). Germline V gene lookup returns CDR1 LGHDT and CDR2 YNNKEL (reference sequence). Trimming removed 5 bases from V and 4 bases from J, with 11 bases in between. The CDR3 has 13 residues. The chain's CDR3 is CASSIQGVTEAFF. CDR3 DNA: TGTGCCAGCAGCATACAGGGCGTCACTGAAGCTTTCTTT.

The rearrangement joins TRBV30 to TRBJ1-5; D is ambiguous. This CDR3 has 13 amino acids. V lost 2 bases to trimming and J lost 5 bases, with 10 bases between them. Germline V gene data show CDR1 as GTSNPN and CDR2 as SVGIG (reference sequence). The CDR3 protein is CAWSLGSDQPQHF. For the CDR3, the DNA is TGTGCCTGGAGTTTGGGGAGTGATCAGCCCCAGCATTTT.

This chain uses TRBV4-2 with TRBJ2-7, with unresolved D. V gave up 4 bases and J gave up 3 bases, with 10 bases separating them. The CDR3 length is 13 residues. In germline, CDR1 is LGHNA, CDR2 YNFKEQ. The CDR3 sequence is CASSPPSSYEQYF. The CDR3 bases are TGTGCCAGCAGCCCCCCCTCGAGCTACGAGCAGTACTTC.

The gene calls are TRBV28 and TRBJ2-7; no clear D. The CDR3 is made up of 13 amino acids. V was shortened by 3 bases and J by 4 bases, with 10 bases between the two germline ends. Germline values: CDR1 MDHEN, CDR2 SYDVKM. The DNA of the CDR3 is TGTGCCAGCAGTTTTACGCCCGGTTACGAGCAGTACTTC. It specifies CASSFTPGYEQYF.

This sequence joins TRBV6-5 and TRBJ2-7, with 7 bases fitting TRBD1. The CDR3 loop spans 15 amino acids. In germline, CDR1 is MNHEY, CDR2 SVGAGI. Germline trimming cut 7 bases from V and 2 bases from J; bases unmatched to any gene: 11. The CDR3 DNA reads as TGTGCCAGCACTCCATCAGGGACAGCCCCCTACGAGCAGTACTTC. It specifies CASTPSGTAPYEQYF.

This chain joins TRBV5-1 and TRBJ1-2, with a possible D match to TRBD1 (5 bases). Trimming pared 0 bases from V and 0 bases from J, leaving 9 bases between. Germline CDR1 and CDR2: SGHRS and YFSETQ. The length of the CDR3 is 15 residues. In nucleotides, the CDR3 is TGCGCCAGCAGCTTGGTGGCAGGGTCTAACTATGGCTACACCTTC. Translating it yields CASSLVAGSNYGYTF.

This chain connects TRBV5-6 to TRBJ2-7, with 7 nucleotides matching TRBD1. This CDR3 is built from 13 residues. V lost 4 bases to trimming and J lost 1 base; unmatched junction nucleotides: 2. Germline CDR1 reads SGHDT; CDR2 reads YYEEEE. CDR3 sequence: CASSRQGSYEQYF. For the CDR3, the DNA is TGTGCCAGCAGCAGACAGGGATCCTACGAGCAGTACTTC.

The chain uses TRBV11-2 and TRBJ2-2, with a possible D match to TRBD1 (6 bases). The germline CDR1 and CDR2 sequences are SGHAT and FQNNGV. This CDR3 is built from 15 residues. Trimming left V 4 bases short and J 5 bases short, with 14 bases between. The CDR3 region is CASSSQGRWTGELFF. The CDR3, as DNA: TGTGCCAGCAGCTCTCAGGGGCGGTGGACCGGGGAGCTGTTTTTT.

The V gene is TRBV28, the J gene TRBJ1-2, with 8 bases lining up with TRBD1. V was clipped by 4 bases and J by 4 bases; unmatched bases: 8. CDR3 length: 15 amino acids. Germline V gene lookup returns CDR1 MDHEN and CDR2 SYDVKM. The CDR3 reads CASSSSSTGGYGYTF. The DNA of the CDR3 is TGTGCCAGCAGTTCGAGTTCCACAGGGGGCTATGGCTACACCTTC.

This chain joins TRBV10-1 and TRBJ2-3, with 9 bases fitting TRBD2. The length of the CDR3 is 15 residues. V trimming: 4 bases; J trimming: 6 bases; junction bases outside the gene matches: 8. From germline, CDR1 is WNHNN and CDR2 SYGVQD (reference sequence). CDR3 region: CASSVLAGHRDTQYF. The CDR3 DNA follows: TGCGCCAGCAGTGTTCTAGCGGGGCACCGGGATACGCAGTATTTT.

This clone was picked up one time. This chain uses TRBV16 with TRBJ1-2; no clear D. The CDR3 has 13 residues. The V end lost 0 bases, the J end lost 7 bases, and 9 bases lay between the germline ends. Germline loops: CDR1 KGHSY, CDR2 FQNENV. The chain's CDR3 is CASSQSPVGGYTF. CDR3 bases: TGTGCCAGCAGCCAATCCCCGGTTGGTGGCTACACCTTC.

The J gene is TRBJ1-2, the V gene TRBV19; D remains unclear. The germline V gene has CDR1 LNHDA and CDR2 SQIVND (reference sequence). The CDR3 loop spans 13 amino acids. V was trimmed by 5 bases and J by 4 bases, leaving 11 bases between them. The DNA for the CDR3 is TGTGCCAGTAGTCCGGGTCCGCTCTATGGCTACACCTTC. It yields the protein CASSPGPLYGYTF.

The CDR3 region has the DNA TGTGCCATCAGCGACGGGGGAGGGGCGGGAAATTCACCCCTCCACTTT. Protein: CAISDGGGAGNSPLHF. The chain is built from TRBV10-3 and TRBJ1-6, with TRBD1 as a possible D gene (5 bases). Trimming pared 6 bases from V and 7 bases from J, leaving 19 bases between. CDR1 and CDR2 (germline): ENHRY, SYGVKD. CDR3 size: 16 residues.

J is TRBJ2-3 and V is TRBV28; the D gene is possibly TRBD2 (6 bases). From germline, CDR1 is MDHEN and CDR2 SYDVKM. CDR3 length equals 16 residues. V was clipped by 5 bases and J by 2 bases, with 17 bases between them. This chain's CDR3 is CASSNPLRGFTDTQYF. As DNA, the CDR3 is TGTGCCAGCAGTAACCCTTTGCGGGGCTTCACAGATACGCAGTATTTT.

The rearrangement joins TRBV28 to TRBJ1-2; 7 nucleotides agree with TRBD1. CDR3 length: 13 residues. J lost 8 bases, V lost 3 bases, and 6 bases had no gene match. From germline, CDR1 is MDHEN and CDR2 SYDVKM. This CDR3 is CASSLDRLTGYTF. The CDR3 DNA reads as TGTGCCAGCAGTTTGGACAGGCTGACGGGCTACACCTTC.

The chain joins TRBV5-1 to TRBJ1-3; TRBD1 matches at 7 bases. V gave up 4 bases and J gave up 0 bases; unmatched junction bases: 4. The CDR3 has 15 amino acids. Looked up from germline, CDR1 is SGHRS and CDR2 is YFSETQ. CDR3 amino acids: CASSPDRVSGNTIYF. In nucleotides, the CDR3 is TGCGCCAGCAGCCCAGACAGGGTCTCTGGAAACACCATATATTTT.

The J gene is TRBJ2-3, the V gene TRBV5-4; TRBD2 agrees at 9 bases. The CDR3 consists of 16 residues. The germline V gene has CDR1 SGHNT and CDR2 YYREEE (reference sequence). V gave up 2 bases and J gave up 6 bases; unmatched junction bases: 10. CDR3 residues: CASSFEGTSWVDTQYF. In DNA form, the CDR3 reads TGTGCCAGCAGCTTTGAGGGGACTAGCTGGGTGGATACGCAGTATTTT.

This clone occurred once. For the CDR3, the DNA is TGTGCCATCAACACTGGGACAGGGGGAGACTATGGCTACACCTTC. Translating gives CAINTGTGGDYGYTF. The V call is TRBV10-3, the J call TRBJ1-2, with 11 bases fitting TRBD1. Per the germline V gene, CDR1 is ENHRY and CDR2 is SYGVKD. The junction had 7 bases not matched to a gene; V was cut back by 7 bases and J by 3 bases. The CDR3 length is 15 residues.

The CDR3 reads CASSRTSGGLAYEQYF. CDR3 nucleotides: TGTGCCAGTAGTAGGACTAGCGGGGGCCTAGCCTACGAGCAGTACTTC. V is TRBV19 and J is TRBJ2-7, with 13 bases identical to TRBD2. This CDR3 contains 16 residues. Germline assignment: CDR1 LNHDA and CDR2 SQIVND (reference sequence). The trim removed 4 bases at V and 2 bases at J, leaving 5 bases unmatched.